Here is one TCR beta chain with its context. Antigen unknown. The entry originates in a study of blood T cells in healthy people across ages. Study-wide results and caveats: TCR beta diversity, measured per million T cells, fell in a roughly linear way with age.

CDR1 and CDR2 (germline): SNHLY, FYNNEI. Trimming took 8 bases from V and 3 from J, leaving 17 bases between them. This CDR3 spans 15 amino acids. Alongside a J-beta primer mix, a sample-barcoded 5' primer served in a second PCR lasting about 6 to 11 cycles. TCRdb analysed the 5' RACE reads with MiXCR anew, one entry per CDR3 protein. The sample includes over a million distinct CDR3 sequences, roughly 59% seen only once; the top ten take roughly 7%. The donors, aged about 6 to 90, were healthy Caucasians from Russia. In each sample, at least 6 million PBMCs were isolated. The sequenced sample consisted of blood. The receptor comes from a young man in good health. V is TRBV2 and J is TRBJ2-1; TRBD2 is a possible D gene (6 bases). The CDR3 DNA sequence: TGTGCCAGCTATTCCCCGGGCGGGGTCTACAATGAGCAGTTCTTC. This gives the protein CASYSPGGVYNEQFF. Drawing the rest from reference TRBV2 and TRBJ2-1, the complete variable domain is EPEVTQTPSHQVTQMGQEVILRCVPISNHLYFYWYRQILGQKVEFLVSFYNNEISEKSEIFDDQFSVERPDGSNFTLKIRSTKLEDSAMYFCASYSPGGVYNEQFFGPGTRLTVL.